The entry below gives a single TCR beta chain sequence along with its context. The target antigen is unknown. PCR used 60 Vbeta primers and 13 Jbeta primers. Method: immunoSEQ multiplex PCR; TCRdb's copy keeps in-frame clones and lacks some. This sample has 150,000 to 200,000 clones, with roughly 78% found just once. The data were taken from a study of cytomegalovirus exposure and HLA in healthy donors. On the study more broadly: Most donors, 80% to 90% of more than 300 genotyped, fell in the Caucasian-associated ancestry cluster. Whole-study results and caveats: Most TCR beta V segments were productive about 87% or about 30% of the time in an earlier analysis. Clonal expansion, a later analysis showed, was greater in HLA-associated TCR beta chains than in equally common others.

Germline lookup yields CDR1 SGHNT and CDR2 YYREEE (reference sequence). The CDR3 covers 15 residues. With V trimmed by 3 bases and J by 4 bases, 5 bases remained unmatched. Sequencing used PBMCs. The TCR sequence derives from a man in his forties or fifties in good health and CMV-seropositive. V and J are TRBV5-4 and TRBJ1-4; 8 positions match TRBD1. CDR3 DNA sequence: TGTGCCAGCAGCTCCGGACAGGGACTTAATGAAAAACTGTTTTTT. Translated: CASSSGQGLNEKLFF.